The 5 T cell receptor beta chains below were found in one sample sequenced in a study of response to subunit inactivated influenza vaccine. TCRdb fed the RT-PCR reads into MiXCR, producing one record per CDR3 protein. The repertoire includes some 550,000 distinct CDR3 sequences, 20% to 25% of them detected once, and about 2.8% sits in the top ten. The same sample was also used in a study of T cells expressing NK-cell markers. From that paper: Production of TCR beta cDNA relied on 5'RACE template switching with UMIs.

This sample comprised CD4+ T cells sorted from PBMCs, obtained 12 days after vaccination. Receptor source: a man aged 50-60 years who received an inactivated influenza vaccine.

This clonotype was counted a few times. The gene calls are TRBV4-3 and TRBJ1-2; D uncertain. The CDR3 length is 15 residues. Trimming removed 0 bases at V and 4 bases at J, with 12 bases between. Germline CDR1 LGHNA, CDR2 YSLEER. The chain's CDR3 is CASSQDRRLGYGYTF. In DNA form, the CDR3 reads TGCGCCAGCAGCCAAGATCGGAGACTGGGCTATGGCTACACCTTC.

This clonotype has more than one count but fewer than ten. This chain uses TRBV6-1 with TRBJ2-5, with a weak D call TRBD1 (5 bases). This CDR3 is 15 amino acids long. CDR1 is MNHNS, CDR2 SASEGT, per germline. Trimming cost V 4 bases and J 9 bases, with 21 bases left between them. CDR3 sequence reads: CASSVNEAALGAQYF. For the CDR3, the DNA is TGTGCCAGCAGTGTTAATGAGGCAGCTTTAGGGGCCCAGTACTTC.

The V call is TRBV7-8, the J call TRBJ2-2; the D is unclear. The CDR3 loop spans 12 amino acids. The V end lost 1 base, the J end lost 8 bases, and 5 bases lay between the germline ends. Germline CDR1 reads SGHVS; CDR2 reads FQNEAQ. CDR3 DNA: TGTGCCAGCAGCTTAGTTAATGGGGAGCTGTTTTTT. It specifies CASSLVNGELFF. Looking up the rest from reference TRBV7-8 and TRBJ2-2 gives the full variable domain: GAGVSQSPRYKVAKRGQDVALRCDPISGHVSLFWYQQALGQGPEFLTYFQNEAQLDKSGLPSDRFFAERPEGSVSTLKIQRTQQEDSAVYLCASSLVNGELFFGEGSRLTVL.

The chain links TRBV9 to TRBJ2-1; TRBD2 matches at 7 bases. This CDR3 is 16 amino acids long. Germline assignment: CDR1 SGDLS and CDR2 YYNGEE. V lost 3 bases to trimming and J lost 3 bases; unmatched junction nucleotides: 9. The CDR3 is CASSAGGVAGYNEQFF. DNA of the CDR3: TGTGCCAGCAGCGCCGGTGGGGTAGCGGGCTACAATGAGCAGTTCTTC.

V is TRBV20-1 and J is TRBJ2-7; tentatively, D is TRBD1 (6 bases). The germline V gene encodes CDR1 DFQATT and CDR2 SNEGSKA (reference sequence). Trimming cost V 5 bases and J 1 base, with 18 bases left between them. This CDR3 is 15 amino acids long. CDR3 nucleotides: TGCAGTGCTTGGCCAGGGGCCCTCCTATCCTACGAGCAGTACTTC. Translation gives CSAWPGALLSYEQYF.